This entry is about one T cell receptor (beta chain). The data were taken from a study of control samples from healthy donors and cancer patients. Method: immunoSEQ multiplex PCR; TCRdb's copy keeps in-frame clones and lacks some. The data contain tens of thousands of clones, about four fifths of them seen just once; the ten biggest clones take up approximately 16%. Germline loops: CDR1 SGDLS, CDR2 YYNGEE. V was trimmed by 2 bases and J by 2 bases, leaving 6 bases between them. The CDR3 runs to 13 residues. This chain connects TRBV9 to TRBJ2-3, with D uncertain. Sequences were obtained from blood. The origin of this receptor is a man aged 45-65 years in good health. CDR3 sequence: CASSVLTTDTQYF. Here the CDR3 DNA reads TGTGCCAGCAGCGTTCTCACCACAGATACGCAGTATTTT.